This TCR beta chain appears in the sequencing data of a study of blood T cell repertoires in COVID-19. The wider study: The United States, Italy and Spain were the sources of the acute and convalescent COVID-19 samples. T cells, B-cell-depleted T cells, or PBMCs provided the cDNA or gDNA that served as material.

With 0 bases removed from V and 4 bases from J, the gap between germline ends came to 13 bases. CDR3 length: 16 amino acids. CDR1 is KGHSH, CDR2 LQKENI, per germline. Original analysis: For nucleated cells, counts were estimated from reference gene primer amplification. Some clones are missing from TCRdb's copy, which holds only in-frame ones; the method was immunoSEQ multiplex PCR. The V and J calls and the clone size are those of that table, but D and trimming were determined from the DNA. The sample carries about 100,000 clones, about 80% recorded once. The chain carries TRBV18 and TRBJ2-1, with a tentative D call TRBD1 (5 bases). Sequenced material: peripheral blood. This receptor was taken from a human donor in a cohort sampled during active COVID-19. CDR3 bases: TGTGCCAGCTCACCACCGCTCCGACAGAATTACAATGAGCAGTTCTTC. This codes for CASSPPLRQNYNEQFF.